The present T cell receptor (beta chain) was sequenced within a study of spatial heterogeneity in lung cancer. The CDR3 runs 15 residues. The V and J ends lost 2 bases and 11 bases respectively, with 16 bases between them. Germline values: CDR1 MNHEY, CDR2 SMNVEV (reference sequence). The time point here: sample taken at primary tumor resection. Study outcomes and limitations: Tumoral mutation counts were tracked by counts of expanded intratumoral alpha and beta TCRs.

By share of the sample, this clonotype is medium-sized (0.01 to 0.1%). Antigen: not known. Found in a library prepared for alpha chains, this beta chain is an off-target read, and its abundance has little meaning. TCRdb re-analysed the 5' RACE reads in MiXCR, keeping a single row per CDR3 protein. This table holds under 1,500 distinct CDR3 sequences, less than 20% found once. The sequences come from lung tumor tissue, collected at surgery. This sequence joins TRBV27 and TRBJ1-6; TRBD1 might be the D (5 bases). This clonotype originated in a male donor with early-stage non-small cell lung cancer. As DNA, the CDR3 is TGTGCCAGCAGTTTACGTGGGGCCGGTATGACACCCCTCCACTTT. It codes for CASSLRGAGMTPLHF.